The sequence of this TCR beta chain was determined in a study of T cells in Graves' hyperthyroidism and ophthalmopathy. Turning to the study itself: Specimen type is peripheral blood, collected at initial diagnosis prior to any treatment. Study-level findings and limits: Before onset, ophthalmopathy was predicted by the model a median 6.5 months earlier. Most thyroid-expanded clonotypes above 0.001 were also found in blood.

This clonotype was detected many times. What it recognizes is unknown. TCR beta CDR3 region amplification was performed from RNA transcripts. A first-round RT-PCR of the TCR CDR3 used the HTBI primer set. TCRdb fed the multiplex PCR reads into MiXCR, producing one record per CDR3 protein. The repertoire has around 340,000 distinct CDR3 sequences, 17% of them found once; the top ten carry about a third. CDR3 length: 16 residues. Germline assignment: CDR1 MNHNS and CDR2 SASEGT. After removal of 10 bases from V and 7 bases from J, the junction contained 18 bases not matched to a gene. The authors took PBMCs from roughly 9.3 ml fresh peripheral blood.

This TCR was recovered from a woman between 25 and 40 years old with Graves' hyperthyroidism that later progressed to Graves' ophthalmopathy. The V call is TRBV6-1, the J call TRBJ2-1, with TRBD2 matching over 8 bases. Sequencing used blood. The DNA of the CDR3 is TGTGCCACCGCGCGCACTATAGCGGGATTATGGAATGAGCAGTTCTTC. It yields the protein CATARTIAGLWNEQFF.